The rows below give T cell receptor beta chains drawn from one sample of a study of shared clonotypes between healthy human individuals. TCRdb keeps only in-frame clones here, not all; method: immunoSEQ multiplex PCR. The profile shows 500,000 or so clones, roughly 95% of them singletons. The sample was naive CD4+ T cells sorted from blood. These receptors originate from a woman in her thirties in good health. CDR3s include the opening cysteine and the closing phenylalanine or tryptophan. D genes are given only for firm matches. Size is omitted from some rows. Given values are once, few, many or a class for expanded clones.

d_call j_call v_call clone_size cdr3_nt cdr3_aa
. TRBJ2-7 TRBV10-3 . TGTGCCATCAGGCTAGCTGGAACCTACGAGCAGTACTTC CAIRLAGTYEQYF
TRBD1 TRBJ2-7 TRBV4-2 . TGTGCCAGCAGCCAAGGTCAGTCTCCGGACAGGTACGAGCAGTACTTC CASSQGQSPDRYEQYF
. TRBJ2-3 TRBV27 . TGTGCCAGCAGTTTAAAGGCCCTCACAGATACGCAGTATTTT CASSLKALTDTQYF
. TRBJ1-5 TRBV2 . TGTGCCAGCAGTGGGGGCGATGGCAATCAGCCCCAGCATTTT CASSGGDGNQPQHF
TRBD1 TRBJ2-3 TRBV5-1 . TGCGCCAGCAGCTTACAACAGGGGAGCAGAGATACGCAGTATTTT CASSLQQGSRDTQYF
. TRBJ1-1 TRBV29-1 . TGCAGCCTTGCGGGGGGGGGATTAGACACTGAAGCTTTCTTT CSLAGGGLDTEAFF
. TRBJ2-2 TRBV11-2 . TGTGCCAGCAGCTATTCCCCCGCCCCACAGGGGAACACCGGGGAGCTGTTTTTT CASSYSPAPQGNTGELFF
. TRBJ2-7 TRBV7-8 . TGTGCCAGCAGCTCGGACACCTTTCGTACCTACGAGCAGTACTTC CASSSDTFRTYEQYF
TRBD2 TRBJ2-1 TRBV19 . TGTGCCAGTAGTATAGTAGGGACTAGCGGCTGGAGTGAGCAGTTCTTC CASSIVGTSGWSEQFF
TRBD2 TRBJ2-1 TRBV12-5 . TGTGCTAGTGGTCCATCAGCGGGAGGGCCAGGCAATGAGCAGTTCTTC CASGPSAGGPGNEQFF
TRBD1 TRBJ2-7 TRBV28 . TGTGCCAGCATCGGGCAGGGGGCAGAAGAGCAGTACTTC CASIGQGAEEQYF
TRBD1 TRBJ1-1 TRBV5-1 . TGCGCCAGCAGCTTGGTGGGGACAGGGGACACGAACACTGAAGCTTTCTTT CASSLVGTGDTNTEAFF
. TRBJ1-4 TRBV15 once TGTGCCACCAGCAGAGACAGGGGTGATGAAAAACTGTTTTTT CATSRDRGDEKLFF
. TRBJ1-6 TRBV28 . TGTGCCAGCCTAAGGGGTACGAGAGATTCACCCCTCCACTTT CASLRGTRDSPLHF
. TRBJ2-7 TRBV9 . TGTGCCAGCAGCTTGGGAGAGTTTCCCTACGAGCAGTACTTC CASSLGEFPYEQYF
. TRBJ1-5 TRBV2 . TGTGCCAGCAGACTAGAAGTCAATCAGCCCCAGCATTTT CASRLEVNQPQHF
. TRBJ2-7 TRBV28 . TGTGCCAGCAGTTTAAAGGCTTTCGAGCAGTACTTC CASSLKAFEQYF
. TRBJ1-2 TRBV28 . TGTGCCAGCAGAGCAAACTTGGGGTATGGCTACACCTTC CASRANLGYGYTF
. TRBJ2-7 TRBV6-7 . TGTGCCAGCAGTTACTCGGTTAAGTCGGGAGAAAAAATCTCCTACGAGCAGTACTTC CASSYSVKSGEKISYEQYF
. TRBJ2-5 TRBV10-3 . TGTGCCATCAGTGAGCGAGAGACCCAGTACTTC CAISERETQYF
. TRBJ1-2 TRBV5-6 . TGTGCCAGCAGGCCCGTTGGGGGGCTTGGCTACACCTTC CASRPVGGLGYTF
TRBD1 TRBJ1-5 TRBV27 . TGTGCCAGCAGTCAACAGGGGACGGATCAGCCCCAGCATTTT CASSQQGTDQPQHF
TRBD1 TRBJ2-3 TRBV6-5 . TGTGCCAGCAGTTACGACCGGGACAGGGGGGTCCCTTCTTTT CASSYDRDRGVPSF
TRBD1 TRBJ1-5 TRBV19 once TGTGCCAGTAGCCCCCCCCCGACAGGGCTTAGCAATCAGCCCCAGCATTTT CASSPPPTGLSNQPQHF
. TRBJ2-7 TRBV11-2 . TGTGCCAGCATGGTGACAGGTCATAACTCCTACGAGCAGTACTTC CASMVTGHNSYEQYF
TRBD1 TRBJ2-5 TRBV6-1 . TGTGCCAGCAGCCGGGACAGGGAAGAGACCCAGTACTTC CASSRDREETQYF
TRBD1 TRBJ1-1 TRBV18 . TGTGCCAGCTCAACGGGGGAGGGGGCGCGGGTTGACACTGAAGCTTTCTTT CASSTGEGARVDTEAFF
TRBD2 TRBJ2-2 TRBV19 . TGTGCCAGTAGTATTAGCGGGAGGGACACCGGGGAGCTGTTTTTT CASSISGRDTGELFF
. TRBJ1-5 TRBV27 . TGTGCCAGCAGTTTATCGGAGGGTCAGCCCCAGCATTTT CASSLSEGQPQHF
. TRBJ2-7 TRBV28 . TGTGCCAGCAGATATGGGCAGTCCTACGAGCAGTACTTC CASRYGQSYEQYF
. TRBJ2-3 TRBV5-1 . TGCGCCAGCACTTTTGAGACAGTGAATACAGATACGCAGTATTTT CASTFETVNTDTQYF
TRBD1 TRBJ2-7 TRBV7-9 . TGTGCCAGCAGTTACGACAGGGTGCGGAAGGATGGGCAGTACTTC CASSYDRVRKDGQYF